The entry that follows covers one T cell receptor beta chain sequence. The antigen remains unidentified. The record originates from a study of cytomegalovirus exposure and HLA in healthy donors. Study-level points and caveats: Most TCRs appeared rarely, but some public TCRs recurred in many donors. Cytomegalovirus association was listed for about 170 TCR beta chains. In vitro experiments confirmed that a few CMV-associated chains were specific for CMV antigens.

The assay was immunoSEQ multiplex PCR, and TCRdb's table has in-frame clones only and misses some. The data hold some 170,000 clones, with approximately 89% observed a single time. The sequenced material came from PBMCs. The sequence was obtained from a woman aged 18-35 years in good health and CMV-seropositive.

CDR3: CASSVGQGYEQYF. Written as DNA, the CDR3 is TGTGCCAGCAGCGTCGGACAGGGGTACGAGCAGTACTTC. The V gene is TRBV7-3, the J gene TRBJ2-7, with TRBD1 matching over 9 bases. The V gene end was trimmed by 5 bases and the J gene end by 4 bases; junction bases not matched to a gene: 3. CDR3 length: 13 amino acids. Germline V lookup: CDR1 SGHTA, CDR2 FQGTGA.